The sequence of this TCR beta chain was determined in a study of cytomegalovirus exposure and HLA in healthy donors. Study findings and constraints: An assumption of roughly uniform sequencing depth across donors underlay the presence/absence analyses. Investigators reported approximately 150 TCR beta chains as tied to cytomegalovirus.

The CDR3 has 16 residues. Germline CDR1 reads MGHDK; CDR2 reads SYGVNS. J lost 1 base, V lost 1 base, and 5 bases had no gene match. Each donor's status was that of a healthy bone marrow donor. Points on this clone: The antigen remains undetermined.

Researchers ran the PCR with 60 Vbeta and 13 Jbeta primers. TCRdb's copy holds only in-frame clones and misses some; the assay was immunoSEQ multiplex PCR. The sample includes approximately 150,000 clones, around 70% seen only once; the top ten take roughly 2%. This chain links TRBV25-1 with TRBJ2-3, with 7 bases aligning to TRBD2. Sequencing input: PBMCs. The sequence derives from a man between 35 and 55 years old in good health and CMV-seronegative. Here the CDR3 reads CASSEWGGRGTDTQYF. CDR3 nucleotide sequence: TGTGCCAGCAGTGAATGGGGCGGGAGAGGCACAGATACGCAGTATTTT.